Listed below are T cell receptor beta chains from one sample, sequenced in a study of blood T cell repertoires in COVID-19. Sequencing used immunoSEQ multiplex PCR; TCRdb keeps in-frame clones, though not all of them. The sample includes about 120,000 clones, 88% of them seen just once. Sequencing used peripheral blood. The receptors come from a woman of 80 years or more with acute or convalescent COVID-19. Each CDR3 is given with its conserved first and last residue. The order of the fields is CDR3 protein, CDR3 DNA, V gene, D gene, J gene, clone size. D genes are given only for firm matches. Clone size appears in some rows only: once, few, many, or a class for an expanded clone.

CASSEGPGGQPQHF	TGTGCCAGCAGTGAAGGGCCAGGGGGACAGCCCCAGCATTTT	TRBV6-1	TRBD1	TRBJ1-5	.
CARSVCPGQGTSGEQYF	TGTGCCAGAAGCGTTTGTCCGGGACAGGGCACGTCTGGCGAGCAGTACTTC	TRBV5-3	TRBD1	TRBJ2-7	.
CASRAPGGNNSPLHF	TGTGCCAGCAGGGCCCCAGGAGGGAATAATTCACCCCTCCACTTT	TRBV6-5	.	TRBJ1-6	once
CASRPGAAGTSGANVLTF	TGTGCCAGCAGGCCAGGGGCAGCGGGGACCTCTGGCGCCAACGTCCTGACTTTC	TRBV5-4	.	TRBJ2-6	.
CASSLAAGVKAYEQYF	TGCGCCAGCAGCTTGGCGGCGGGAGTAAAAGCCTACGAGCAGTACTTC	TRBV5-1	TRBD2	TRBJ2-7	.
CASSSWGQGVSGYTF	TGTGCCAGCAGCTCCTGGGGACAGGGGGTCTCAGGCTACACCTTC	TRBV13	TRBD1	TRBJ1-2	.
CASSQDVLNQPQHF	TGCGCCAGCAGCCAAGATGTCTTAAATCAGCCCCAGCATTTT	TRBV4-1	.	TRBJ1-5	.
CASSPYSQGAPEAFF	TGTGCCAGCAGTCCCTACTCACAGGGAGCCCCTGAAGCTTTCTTT	TRBV6-2/TRBV6-3	.	TRBJ1-1	.
CASSLGGSSYNEQFF	TGTGCCAGCAGCTTGGGAGGGAGCTCCTACAATGAGCAGTTCTTC	TRBV5-4	.	TRBJ2-1	.
CASSRRNEQFF	TGTGCCAGCAGCCGGAGGAATGAGCAGTTCTTC	TRBV6-5	.	TRBJ2-1	once
CASSERPSGVGTQYF	TGTGCCAGCAGTGAACGGCCCTCAGGGGTGGGGACCCAGTACTTC	TRBV6-1	.	TRBJ2-5	.
CASSEGGPPYNEQFF	TGTGCCAGCAGCGAGGGGGGGCCGCCATACAATGAGCAGTTCTTC	TRBV9	.	TRBJ2-1	.
CASSLARSNTEAFF	TGTGCCAGCAGCTTAGCACGGTCGAACACTGAAGCTTTCTTT	TRBV7-2	.	TRBJ1-1	few
CASSLGWPSYEQYF	TGTGCCAGCAGTTTAGGTTGGCCTTCCTACGAGCAGTACTTC	TRBV28	.	TRBJ2-7	.
CASSSPTGGGVGIQYF	TGTGCCAGCAGTTCCCCGACAGGGGGCGGGGTTGGCATTCAGTACTTC	TRBV28	TRBD1	TRBJ2-4	.
CASSGDRGYEQYF	TGCGCCAGCAGCGGGGACAGGGGCTACGAGCAGTACTTC	TRBV5-1	TRBD1	TRBJ2-7	.
CASSEGAGNQPQHF	TGCGCCAGCAGTGAGGGGGCTGGCAATCAGCCCCAGCATTTT	TRBV10-2	.	TRBJ1-5	.
CASSRAGTGNEQFF	TGTGCCAGCAGTCGGGCGGGGACAGGGAACGAGCAGTTCTTC	TRBV3-1/TRBV3-2	TRBD1	TRBJ2-1	few
CASSPGTGVTGELFF	TGTGCCAGCTCACCAGGGACAGGGGTGACCGGGGAGCTGTTTTTT	TRBV18	TRBD1	TRBJ2-2	.
CASSLALSTGMDTQYF	TGTGCCAGCAGCTTAGCATTATCCACGGGGATGGATACGCAGTATTTT	TRBV7-2	.	TRBJ2-3	.
CSVAGKETQYF	TGCAGCGTTGCCGGGAAAGAGACCCAGTACTTC	TRBV29-1	.	TRBJ2-5	.
CASSLDRGHYGYTF	TGTGCCAGCAGCCTAGACAGGGGGCACTATGGCTACACCTTC	TRBV11-2	TRBD1	TRBJ1-2	.
CASSLNRDYGYTF	TGTGCCAGCAGCTTGAACAGGGACTATGGCTACACCTTC	TRBV5-6	.	TRBJ1-2	.
CASSLDRTPGELFF	TGTGCCAGCAGCTTAGACAGGACCCCCGGGGAGCTGTTTTTT	TRBV7-2	.	TRBJ2-2	.
CASSLVSGYTF	TGTGCCAGCAGCTTAGTCAGTGGCTACACCTTC	TRBV7-9	.	TRBJ1-2	once
CARSSHHRDRGHYGYTF	TGTGCCAGAAGCTCACACCACCGGGACAGGGGGCACTATGGCTACACCTTC	TRBV5-3	TRBD1	TRBJ1-2	few
CASSFGGYGYTF	TGTGCCAGCAGTTTCGGGGGGTATGGCTACACCTTC	TRBV28	.	TRBJ1-2	few
CSVASGSYNEQFF	TGCAGCGTAGCTAGCGGGAGCTACAATGAGCAGTTCTTC	TRBV29-1	TRBD2	TRBJ2-1	.
CASSFMVSSVGFF	TGTGCCAGCAGCTTCATGGTTAGCAGTGTGGGTTTCTTT	TRBV12-3/TRBV12-4	.	TRBJ1-1	once
CASSLYSNYGYTF	TGTGCCAGCAGCCTCTACAGTAACTATGGCTACACCTTC	TRBV4-2	.	TRBJ1-2	once
CAWSVPPDTTEAFF	TGTGCCTGGAGTGTACCCCCGGACACCACTGAAGCTTTCTTT	TRBV30	.	TRBJ1-1	.
CASSPKWGVSEQYF	TGTGCCAGCAGCCCCAAGTGGGGGGTGTCCGAGCAGTACTTC	TRBV3-1/TRBV3-2	.	TRBJ2-7	.
CASSLDGLAGPYNEQFF	TGTGCCAGCAGCTTAGACGGACTAGCGGGACCCTACAATGAGCAGTTCTTC	TRBV11-3	TRBD2	TRBJ2-1	.
CASSQRGLLTDTQYF	TGTGCCAGCTCACAGCGGGGCCTCCTAACAGATACGCAGTATTTT	TRBV18	TRBD2	TRBJ2-3	.
CASSLAPGGQETQYF	TGCGCCAGCAGCTTGGCCCCAGGGGGCCAAGAGACCCAGTACTTC	TRBV5-1	TRBD1	TRBJ2-5	.
CASSLDGGRFGELFF	TGTGCCAGCAGCTTAGACGGGGGGCGTTTCGGGGAGCTGTTTTTT	TRBV7-9	.	TRBJ2-2	.
CASSIRDSSGYTF	TGTGCCAGCAGCATACGGGACAGTTCTGGCTACACCTTC	TRBV7-9	TRBD1	TRBJ1-2	.
CASSQDRANIQYF	TGTGCCAGCAGCCAAGACAGGGCCAACATTCAGTACTTC	TRBV7-8	TRBD1	TRBJ2-4	.
CASSTGQLREAFF	TGTGCCAGCAGCACGGGACAGCTACGAGAAGCTTTCTTT	TRBV5-4	TRBD1	TRBJ1-1	.
CASSPGQTRGAFF	TGTGCCAGCTCACCGGGGCAGACCAGGGGAGCTTTCTTT	TRBV18	.	TRBJ1-1	.
CASSLDNGELFF	TGCGCCAGCAGCTTGGACAACGGGGAGCTGTTTTTT	TRBV5-1	.	TRBJ2-2	.
CASSLTGLVETQYF	TGTGCCAGCAGCCTGACAGGGTTGGTAGAGACCCAGTACTTC	TRBV3-1/TRBV3-2	TRBD1	TRBJ2-5	.
CASSLGWQDSGNTIYF	TGTGCCAGCAGCTTAGGGTGGCAGGACTCTGGAAACACCATATATTTT	TRBV7-2	.	TRBJ1-3	once
CASSVPSRGGRNSPLHF	TGTGCCAGCAGCGTCCCCAGTCGGGGGGGCCGGAATTCACCCCTCCACTTT	TRBV5-4	.	TRBJ1-6	.